This record concerns one TCR beta chain sequence. This clone was detected only a few times. No cognate antigen has been identified for it. Base qualities are not at hand, and no much larger clone is one base apart. The library came from the immunoSEQ multiplex PCR assay. A mixture of 60 forward primers for TCR Vbeta segments and 13 reverse primers for TCR Jbeta segments was used in the multiplex PCR. The CDR3 region of rearranged TCR beta genes was amplified from genomic DNA with a multiplex PCR assay. Amplified TCR beta libraries were sequenced as 87-base-pair reads on the Illumina HiSeq System. Per the original workflow: A later analysis tallied 75 million to 95 million unique TCR beta chains across the 666 repertoires, and approximately 11 million of those chains were shared by two or more donors. A nearest-neighbor algorithm error-corrected the raw reads and collapsed the reads into unique sequences, merging closely related sequences to remove PCR and sequencing errors. CDR3 sequences were aligned to IMGT reference sequences to assign V, D and J gene segments. For a sequence to be retained, a match of at least six nucleotides was required to both a V gene segment and a J gene segment. Rearrangements were called productive when the CDR3 lacked stop codons and stayed in frame with V and J; all others were non-productive. CDR3 was defined according to IMGT convention as the region running from the second conserved V-encoded cysteine to the conserved J-encoded phenylalanine. In an earlier analysis of approximately 500 of the donors, sequences lacking an unambiguous match to a single V gene segment were excluded. An earlier analysis of roughly 590 of the donors called V segments functional above 56.7% productive rearrangements and segregating when the between-donor standard deviation exceeded 5%. A statistical classification framework was developed to diagnose cytomegalovirus status using the catalog of TCR beta chain sequences. In a later analysis, TCR nucleotide sequences were compared against IMGT/GENE-DB human TR gene sequences so that V and J genes could be assigned. Using the TCRdist pipeline, a later analysis assigned CDR3 sequences along with most-parsimonious VDJ recombination scenarios. In a later analysis, every TCR beta chain was defined by the combination of its CDR3 amino acid sequence and its V-gene family, and reads without a unique V-gene family were dropped. To address suspected cross-contamination and a sequencing artifact, a later analysis removed 550 to 750 highly shared, low-generation-probability nucleotide sequences. In a later analysis, a clonal expansion index for each public chain was calculated from normalized within-repertoire ranks of inferred template counts. In a later analysis, generation probabilities were computed using a VDJ recombination model fitted to out-of-frame rearrangements, and the results were checked against IGoR. A later analysis scored TCR-TCR, TCR-HLA and TCR-CMV co-occurrence with hypergeometric tests, applying a repertoire-size bias correction to TCR pairs. In a later analysis, false discovery rates were estimated by permuting HLA or CMV assignments 20 times. In a later analysis, co-occurring TCRs were grouped using DBSCAN, and TCRdist sequence similarity was added for clustering within HLA-allele-positive subsets. Repertoires with fewer than 30,000 or more than 120,000 public chains were left out of co-occurrence clustering, as were a handful of repertoires with anomalous nucleotide sharing. Entries here come from immuneACCESS through TCRdb and include only in-frame sequences with V and J called. Some clones fail to appear in such tables; in the studies checked, an unresolved V gene covers under half of the shortfall, and the cause of the remainder is unknown. The V and J calls and the clone size are those of that table, but D and trimming were determined from the DNA. The sample contains some 200,000 clones, roughly 9.4% of them found a single time. The ten largest make up over 1% of the sample.

This sample was taken from a study of cytomegalovirus exposure and HLA in healthy donors (TCRdb year 2017). Notes on the research overall: An earlier analysis of some 600 of the donors reported 250 to 350 Gb of sequence data and about 120 million unique TCR beta sequences obtained from about 170 million T cells. An early release that covered roughly 600 HLA-typed donors contained 250 to 350 gigabases of sequencing data and 65 million to 100 million unique TCR sequences. Among the approximately 400 genotyped donors, 75% to 90% belonged to the genetic ancestry cluster associated with self-reported Caucasian donors. The study aimed to test whether signatures of past pathogen exposure could be identified by cataloging public T cell receptors. The study used immunosequencing to profile the T cell repertoires of hundreds of subjects and linked those repertoires to cytomegalovirus serostatus. A separate validation cohort of 100 to 150 different subjects was used in addition to the 666-subject first cohort. To predict cytomegalovirus infection status, the study brought together high-throughput TCR immunosequencing, statistical association of individual TCRs with disease status, and machine learning. To study patterns of TCR occurrence, a later analysis re-analyzed previously published TCR beta repertoires from just over 650 donors and added high-resolution HLA genotyping. The later analysis used no new phenotypic data to find candidate immune exposures, relying instead on TCR beta sequences and their occurrence across donors. To decide whether each TCR beta V gene segment behaved as functional or pseudogenic, an earlier analysis of approximately 620 of the donors relied on high-throughput TCR beta sequencing. Alongside the repertoire data, information on donor age, sex, ethnicity and CMV serostatus was compiled. Genome-wide SNP genotypes for about three fifths of the roughly 670 donors were used in a later genetic analysis, which treated that subset as a discovery cohort. All discovery cohort repertoires had been generated using a single sequencing platform. Both class I and class II loci were covered by HLA typing, at four-digit resolution. Typing coverage varied by locus: roughly 629-640 donors for A, B, C, DRB1 and DQB1; approximately 500 for DQA1; 600 to 610 for DPA1; roughly 450 for DPB1. About five DR-DQ haplotypes were handled as single units for association and clustering, since linkage in the cohort was strong. Among a few hundred genotyped donors of the cohort, an average of 235,054 unique TCR beta nucleotide sequences were sequenced per donor, around 20% of them non-productive.

The cohort comprised fewer than 700 healthy bone marrow donors. All cohort members were sampled while nominally healthy, although unrecorded immune exposures were likely present. The donor tested CMV seropositive and was one of the 289 seropositive cohort members. Every donor gave a peripheral blood sample, and the peripheral blood mononuclear cells from that sample were used for TCR beta sequencing. The Qiagen DNeasy Blood Extraction Kit was used to extract genomic DNA from the blood cell samples. Trimming at the junction amounts to 5 bases on V and 2 bases on J, and the germline ends lie 13 bases apart. The CDR1 and CDR2 encoded by the germline V gene (reference sequence) are GTSNPN and SVGIG. From cysteine to phenylalanine, the CDR3 is 13 amino acids long. Only CDR3 DNA remains: 39 bases, in frame from the first base. The investigation overall reported the following: The cohort was sequenced for TCR beta chains only, and without alpha or paired-chain data the features that could be detected were limited. When HLA alleles, especially DR and DQ, strongly co-occurred, attributing TCR associations to individual alleles was difficult. CMV serostatus was the only immune exposure information available for the cohort. Sequencing depth was assumed to be roughly uniform across donors in the presence/absence analyses, though that assumption may not hold. In a later analysis, TCR association rates were found to vary across HLA loci, with the most associated TCRs seen for DRB1 alleles and the fewest for HLA-C alleles. Most CMV-associated TCR beta chains appeared to be HLA-restricted in a later analysis, and the HLA associations seemed to be driven largely by CMV exposure. Because counts were too low, roughly 17 rarely observed V segments, including chromosome 9 orphons, were left out of the earlier analysis of over 550 of the donors. A further reported finding was that TCR beta sequences accurately predicted the HLA-A and HLA-B alleles for most subjects in the first cohort. At a false discovery rate of 0.05, a later analysis linked about 16,000 TCR beta sequences to specific HLA alleles. A few of the identified cytomegalovirus-associated TCR beta chains were confirmed in vitro to be specific for cytomegalovirus antigens. The sequencing pipeline was judged likely to have produced a cluster of highly shared sequence variants as a technical artifact. A total of 150 to 200 TCR beta chains were listed by the study as associated with cytomegalovirus. According to the authors, the approach could potentially be generalized to other disease states and immunological phenotypes. Most TCR sequences were seen in very few donors, while some public TCRs were found in many individuals. Compared with the roughly 670-donor mean, donors in an Asian-associated ancestry cluster had fewer N-insertions in productive TCRs, according to a later genetic analysis. In an earlier analysis of fewer than 750 of the donors, most TCR beta V segments were observed in productive rearrangements about 87% or about 30% of the time, broadly matching IMGT annotations. In a later analysis, HLA-associated TCR beta chains showed more clonal expansion and lower generation probabilities than non-associated chains that were equally common. The classifier was reported to diagnose cytomegalovirus status with high specificity and sensitivity in both the original and validation cohorts. A later genetic analysis associated a missense DCLRE1C variant with V-gene and J-gene trimming of TCR beta chains, and an independent cohort replicated the association. Some IMGT-functional V segments, including TRBV6-2 and TRBV6-3, could not be distinguished by the 87-base-pair reads and were therefore excluded. Because some donors lacked HLA typing at each locus, the association tests relied only on the typed subset. Linkage disequilibrium might explain the correlated functional status among segregating V segments, but an unknown experimental factor could not be excluded. According to a later analysis, parvovirus B19, influenza, CMV and Epstein-Barr virus appeared linked to several top co-occurrence clusters.

This TCR came from a woman in her thirties in good health and CMV-seropositive. The sample comprised PBMCs. The V and J genes are TRBV30 and TRBJ2-7, with TRBD2 as a weak D call on 6 bases. The nucleotide sequence reads TGTGCCTGGGGGCTAGCGTTGACCTACGAGCAGTACTTC. This encodes CAWGLALTYEQYF.